The following is a T cell receptor (beta chain) sequence with its context. Its cognate antigen is unknown. The PCR contained 60 Vbeta and 13 Jbeta primers. Data came from immunoSEQ multiplex PCR; TCRdb stores just in-frame clones and leaves some out. The table has some 160,000 clones, 55% to 85% seen once. The V segment lost 2 bases and the J segment 6 bases; nucleotides outside the gene matches: 6. This CDR3 is built from 15 residues. Germline-derived CDR1 and CDR2 are ENHRY and SYGVKD. This record belongs to a study of cytomegalovirus exposure and HLA in healthy donors. General study results and limits: An analysis done earlier found most TCR beta V segments productive about 90% or about 30% of the time.

The sequenced sample was PBMCs. The chain combines TRBV10-3 with TRBJ1-5; 8 nucleotides line up with TRBD1. This TCR came from a man aged 40-49 years in good health and CMV-seronegative. The CDR3 region has the DNA TGTGCCATCAGTGAGACAGGGGGAGTAGTTCAGCCCCAGCATTTT. This sequence encodes CAISETGGVVQPQHF.